This TCR beta chain comes out of a study of cytomegalovirus exposure and HLA in healthy donors. Study results and caveats: Generally TCR sequences proved uncommon, though certain public TCRs appeared in numerous donors. A list of 164 TCR beta chains associated with cytomegalovirus was given.

For this clone: Its antigen is currently unknown.

Germline V lookup: CDR1 SNHLY, CDR2 FYNNEI. V was cut by 1 base and J by 2 bases, with 18 bases left in between. This CDR3 region has 17 residues. The validation cohort, a group of over a hundred subjects, included the donors and was separate from the roughly 700-subject first cohort. The repertoire was sequenced with immunoSEQ multiplex PCR; TCRdb's copy has only in-frame clones and lacks some. The repertoire holds hundreds of thousands of clones, with less than 90% as singletons. The chain is built from TRBV2 and TRBJ2-7, with D possibly TRBD2 on 5 matching bases. Sample: PBMCs. The source of this sequence is a man aged 18 to 35 in good health and CMV-seropositive. As DNA, the CDR3 is TGTGCCAGCAGTGAAGAAGGGTGGGAGTCCGAAACCTACGAGCAGTACTTC. Protein: CASSEEGWESETYEQYF.